Listed here are 28 T cell receptor beta chains from one sample, sequenced in a study of cytomegalovirus exposure and HLA in healthy donors (dated by TCRdb to 2015 to 2018). Receptor libraries were prepared by the immunoSEQ multiplex PCR assay. For the multiplex PCR, a mixture combining 60 forward primers for TCR Vbeta segments and 13 reverse primers for TCR Jbeta segments was used. Not all clones reach the TCRdb copy of this immuneACCESS table, which keeps in-frame sequences only. Checked studies attribute under half of the gap to unresolved V genes and leave the rest unexplained. This sample lists some 200,000 clones; around 88% were detected once. The ten largest clonotypes hold about 1% of the sample. Sequencing used PBMCs. The receptors derive from a woman between 18 and 30 years old in good health and CMV-seronegative.

The sample holds a few counts of this clone. This chain connects TRBV4-3 to TRBJ1-6; tentative D call: TRBD1 (5 bases). V lost 4 bases to trimming and J lost 8 bases, with 15 bases between them. CDR1 is LGHNA, CDR2 YSLEER, per germline. This CDR3 has 15 residues. DNA for the CDR3: TGCGCCAGCAGCCGAAAATCGTTGACAGATTCACCCCTCCACTTT. Translation: CASSRKSLTDSPLHF.

This chain joins TRBV27 and TRBJ2-5; D gene unclear. The V end was cut by 5 bases, the J end by 2 bases, with 12 bases between. Per the germline V gene, CDR1 is MNHEY and CDR2 is SMNVEV (reference sequence). The CDR3 loop spans 14 amino acids. This CDR3 is CASSPRHPQETQYF. In nucleotides, the CDR3 is TGTGCCAGCAGTCCCCGACACCCGCAAGAGACCCAGTACTTC.

The rearrangement links TRBV19 to TRBJ1-2, with unresolved D. The CDR3 sequence is 12 residues long. The germline CDR1 and CDR2 sequences are LNHDA and SQIVND (reference sequence). V was pared by 7 bases and J by 6 bases, with 12 bases between. The CDR3 DNA reads as TGTGCCAGTACGTCGCGGGAGGATGGCTACACCTTC. Translation gives CASTSREDGYTF.

This clone has just one count. The chain recombines TRBV5-1 with TRBJ2-1, with 12 bases lining up with TRBD2. Losses at the gene ends were 0 bases for V and 4 bases for J; bases not matched to a gene: 5. Germline-derived CDR1 and CDR2 are SGHRS and YFSETQ. The CDR3 has 17 residues. The CDR3 bases are TGCGCCAGCAGCTTGGGGACTAGCGGGGATGGGTACAATGAGCAGTTCTTC. Its protein is CASSLGTSGDGYNEQFF.

The chain employs TRBV19 and TRBJ1-1; 9 bases map to TRBD1. Germline V gene data show CDR1 as LNHDA and CDR2 as SQIVND (reference sequence). With V trimmed by 2 bases and J by 5 bases, 6 bases remained unmatched. The CDR3 is 15 residues long. CDR3 sequence (DNA): TGTGCCAGTAGTATATCGTCACAGGGGGCAACTGAAGCTTTCTTT. Residues: CASSISSQGATEAFF.

This clone was seen a single time. CDR3 DNA: TGTGCCAGCAGCTTGGCCGGGAACACCTACGAGCAGTACTTC. This encodes CASSLAGNTYEQYF. V and J are TRBV7-2 and TRBJ2-7; the D gene is possibly TRBD2 (5 bases). CDR1 and CDR2 from the germline V gene are SGHTA and FQGNSA. The ends were cut back, 3 bases at V and 2 bases at J, with 11 bases in the middle. This CDR3 region has 14 residues.

This chain uses TRBV4-3 with TRBJ1-6; D gene uncertain. CDR3 length: 16 residues. V was clipped by 1 base and J by 9 bases, with 16 bases between them. Germline CDR1 is LGHNA and CDR2 is YSLEER. The CDR3 here is CASSQGWAGKGSPLHF. As DNA, the CDR3 is TGCGCCAGCAGCCAAGGCTGGGCGGGAAAGGGTTCACCCCTCCACTTT.

The chain employs TRBV27 and TRBJ2-1, with a tentative D call TRBD2 (6 bases). V was trimmed by 2 bases and J by 1 base, leaving 9 bases between them. This CDR3 is 15 amino acids long. Germline-derived CDR1 and CDR2 are MNHEY and SMNVEV (reference sequence). CDR3 protein: CASSLGGISYNEQFF. The CDR3 coding sequence is TGTGCCAGCAGTTTAGGCGGGATTTCCTACAATGAGCAGTTCTTC.

V is TRBV9 and J is TRBJ2-1, with 9 bases that match TRBD1. Per germline, CDR1 SGDLS and CDR2 YYNGEE. The CDR3 loop spans 15 amino acids. With 4 bases clipped from V and 4 bases from J, the junction kept 6 bases outside the gene matches. CDR3 loop: CASSPDRGGYNEQFF. The CDR3, as DNA: TGTGCCAGCAGCCCGGACAGGGGAGGGTACAATGAGCAGTTCTTC.

The sample holds one count of this clone. The chain combines TRBV19 with TRBJ1-5, with D possibly matching TRBD1 (6 bases). V lost 6 bases and J 4 bases, leaving 10 bases between the germline ends. There are 13 residues in the CDR3. Germline CDR1 reads LNHDA; CDR2 reads SQIVND (reference sequence). CDR3 in DNA: TGTGCCAGTAGCGCTCAGGGGAATCAGCCCCAGCATTTT. This translates into CASSAQGNQPQHF. Looking up the rest from reference TRBV19 and TRBJ1-5 gives the full variable domain: DGGITQSPKYLFRKEGQNVTLSCEQNLNHDAMYWYRQDPGQGLRLIYYSQIVNDFQKGDIAEGYSVSREKKESFPLTVTSAQKNPTAFYLCASSAQGNQPQHFGDGTRLSIL.

The rearrangement uses TRBV10-3 and TRBJ1-2, with D hard to call. V lost 3 bases and J 4 bases, leaving 9 bases between the germline ends. The CDR3 spans 13 residues. The germline CDR1 and CDR2 sequences are ENHRY and SYGVKD. CDR3 nucleotides: TGTGCCATCAGTGACCCTGTCTCCTATGGCTACACCTTC. It encodes CAISDPVSYGYTF.

The genes are TRBV30 and TRBJ2-7; 15 nucleotides line up with TRBD2. V lost 5 bases to trimming and J lost 5 bases; unmatched junction nucleotides: 10. The CDR3 is 16 residues long. The germline V gene encodes CDR1 GTSNPN and CDR2 SVGIG (reference sequence). DNA of the CDR3: TGTGCCTGGGGGGGGACTAGCGGGAGGCACCACCACGAGCAGTACTTC. Its protein product is CAWGGTSGRHHHEQYF.

This clone has just one count. The chain recombines TRBV4-2 with TRBJ1-1; the D is unclear. V dropped 4 bases and J dropped 6 bases, with 15 bases sitting between them. The CDR3 length is 14 residues. Germline V gene lookup returns CDR1 LGHNA and CDR2 YNFKEQ. CDR3 coding DNA: TGTGCCAGCAGCCCCGTCGGGGATAAGGCTGAAGCTTTCTTT. It translates to CASSPVGDKAEAFF.

This clone occurred a few times. This CDR3 reads CASSLSRTGLFSGNTIYF. The DNA of the CDR3 is TGTGCCAGCAGTTTATCGAGGACAGGGCTGTTCTCTGGAAACACCATATATTTT. The chain carries TRBV27 and TRBJ1-3; 8 bases match TRBD1. The CDR3 consists of 18 residues. CDR1 and CDR2 from the germline V gene are MNHEY and SMNVEV (reference sequence). Unmatched junction bases numbered 7, after V lost 0 bases and J lost 0 bases.

CDR3 in DNA: TGTGCCAGCAGTTACAGCCTCGGACAGCCCGAGCAGTTCTTC. Translating it yields CASSYSLGQPEQFF. The chain is built from TRBV6-6 and TRBJ2-1; a weak D match, TRBD1 (6 bases). The CDR3 totals 14 residues. V was trimmed by 2 bases and J by 10 bases, leaving 15 bases between them. Germline CDR1 reads MNHNY; CDR2 reads SVGAGI (reference sequence).

The chain couples TRBV5-4 to TRBJ1-1; unclear D gene. CDR1 and CDR2 from the germline V gene are SGHNT and YYREEE (reference sequence). Trimming stripped 4 bases from V and 5 bases from J, with 9 bases between. CDR3 length: 12 residues. In DNA, the CDR3 is TGTGCCAGCAGCCTAGTAAGGACTGAAGCTTTCTTT. Its translation: CASSLVRTEAFF.

The V gene is TRBV25-1, the J gene TRBJ1-3; the D gene is possibly TRBD1 (6 bases). With 2 bases removed from V and 7 bases from J, the gap between germline ends came to 12 bases. The CDR3 runs 14 residues. Germline V gene sequence: CDR1 MGHDK, CDR2 SYGVNS. In DNA, the CDR3 is TGTGCCAGCAGTGAAGGGGCAGGGGTCAACACCATATATTTT. Translated: CASSEGAGVNTIYF.

The chain is built from TRBV5-1 and TRBJ1-1, with D perhaps matching TRBD1 (5 bases). Germline V CDR1 and CDR2: SGHRS, YFSETQ. Trimming removed 7 bases from V and 6 bases from J, with 19 bases in between. This CDR3 is built from 14 residues. CDR3 loop: CASFRGLGDPEAFF. The CDR3 coding sequence is TGCGCCAGCTTTCGGGGGTTGGGGGACCCTGAAGCTTTCTTT.

The chain has TRBV7-9 and TRBJ2-1, with 7 nucleotides matching TRBD2. V lost 5 bases and J lost 0; bases outside the gene matches: 7. In germline, CDR1 is SEHNR, CDR2 FQNEAQ (reference sequence). The CDR3 runs 16 residues. CDR3 residues: CASSHWEGSSYNEQFF. The CDR3 DNA follows: TGTGCCAGCAGCCATTGGGAGGGGAGCTCCTACAATGAGCAGTTCTTC. Filled out from reference TRBV7-9 and TRBJ2-1, the complete variable domain reads DTGVSQNPRHKITKRGQNVTFRCDPISEHNRLYWYRQTLGQGPEFLTYFQNEAQLEKSRLLSDRFSAERPKGSFSTLEIQRTEQGDSAMYLCASSHWEGSSYNEQFFGPGTRLTVL.

The genes are TRBV19 and TRBJ1-2; D is uncertain. Germline-derived CDR1 and CDR2 are LNHDA and SQIVND (reference sequence). CDR3 length: 13 amino acids. V gave up 3 bases and J gave up 4 bases, with 9 bases separating them. The DNA for the CDR3 is TGTGCCAGTAGTATTCCGGGGTCCTATGGCTACACCTTC. Translating it yields CASSIPGSYGYTF.

The chain has TRBV4-3 and TRBJ2-7; 10 bases are a match to TRBD2. Germline V gene data show CDR1 as LGHNA and CDR2 as YSLEER. J lost 5 bases, V lost 1 base, and 5 bases had no gene match. The length of the CDR3 is 15 residues. CDR3 nucleotides: TGCGCCAGCAGCCAAGGGGGACTAGCGAACCACGAGCAGTACTTC. Its translation: CASSQGGLANHEQYF.

V is TRBV2 and J is TRBJ2-5, with D perhaps TRBD1 (5 bases). V lost 4 bases to trimming and J lost 2 bases, with 8 bases between them. Germline CDR1 and CDR2: SNHLY and FYNNEI. This CDR3 comprises 13 residues. The CDR3 coding sequence is TGTGCCAGCAGTGTCAACAGGCAAGAGACCCAGTACTTC. Residues: CASSVNRQETQYF.

The J gene is TRBJ2-1, the V gene TRBV19, with TRBD1 as a possible D gene (5 bases). The CDR3 spans 14 residues. Germline CDR1 is LNHDA and CDR2 is SQIVND (reference sequence). Trimming stripped 2 bases from V and 5 bases from J, with 10 bases between. The CDR3 spells CASSIMTANNEQFF. The CDR3 DNA reads as TGTGCCAGTAGTATAATGACAGCTAACAATGAGCAGTTCTTC.

This chain joins TRBV7-6 and TRBJ2-5; TRBD1 matches at 11 bases. V trimming: 5 bases; J trimming: 4 bases; junction bases outside the gene matches: 12. Per germline, CDR1 SGHVS and CDR2 FNYEAQ. The length of the CDR3 is 17 residues. The CDR3 DNA is TGTGCCAGCAGCCCAAATGGACAGGGGGCTCCCAGAGAGACCCAGTACTTC. Its translation: CASSPNGQGAPRETQYF.

The gene calls are TRBV4-2 and TRBJ1-1, with a weak D call TRBD1 (6 bases). The CDR3 length is 15 residues. Germline V lookup: CDR1 LGHNA, CDR2 YNFKEQ. V was trimmed by 1 base and J by 1 base, leaving 10 bases between them. CDR3 region: CASSQGGGGNTEAFF. The DNA for the CDR3 is TGTGCCAGCAGCCAAGGGGGGGGCGGGAACACTGAAGCTTTCTTT.

The chain combines TRBV30 with TRBJ1-1, with D hard to call. Trimming cost V 3 bases and J 1 base, with 9 bases left between them. The CDR3 runs to 13 residues. In germline, CDR1 is GTSNPN, CDR2 SVGIG (reference sequence). The CDR3 nucleotides are TGTGCCTGGAGGCCGGACTGGAACACTGAAGCTTTCTTT. Amino acids: CAWRPDWNTEAFF.

The chain couples TRBV15 to TRBJ2-7, with 11 bases matching TRBD2. This CDR3 region has 17 residues. CDR1 is LNHNV and CDR2 is YYDKDF in the germline V gene (reference sequence). V was clipped by 0 bases and J by 2 bases; unmatched bases: 6. In DNA form, the CDR3 reads TGTGCCACCAGCAGAGAGGGGACTAGCGGACCCACCTACGAGCAGTACTTC. This encodes CATSREGTSGPTYEQYF.

This sequence joins TRBV2 and TRBJ2-6, with 11 bases lining up with TRBD2. Germline V CDR1 and CDR2: SNHLY, FYNNEI. V dropped 9 bases and J dropped 1; count of bases not matched to a gene: 5. This CDR3 is 16 amino acids long. DNA of the CDR3: TGTGCCAGTGGGACTAGCGGTGCTTCTGGGGCCAACGTCCTGACTTTC. Amino acid sequence: CASGTSGASGANVLTF.